The 5 T cell receptor beta chains listed next were all sequenced from one sample in a study of a mutant IDH1 vaccine in newly diagnosed glioma. Which antigens these TCRs recognize remains unknown. Sequenced by immunoSEQ multiplex PCR; TCRdb stores in-frame clones only, minus some. The sample lists 60,000 to 75,000 clones; about 88% were seen once. The time point here: week 35, safety follow-up. Every vaccine dose comprised 300 ug of mutant IDH1 20-mer peptide plus topical imiquimod. The specimen comprised PBMCs, sampled from a glioma patient whose treatment included an IDH1 peptide vaccine. These receptors were taken from a young man with glioma.

V and J are TRBV28 and TRBJ1-1; possibly TRBD1 for D (5 bases). Trimming shortened V by 4 bases and J by 5 bases, and 14 bases separated the two germline ends. Germline loops: CDR1 MDHEN, CDR2 SYDVKM. This CDR3 contains 14 residues. CDR3 residues: CASSYSQGETEAFF. The CDR3 DNA is TGTGCCAGCAGTTATTCCCAGGGTGAGACTGAAGCTTTCTTT. The whole variable domain, filled in from reference TRBV28 and TRBJ1-1, reads DVKVTQSSRYLVKRTGEKVFLECVQDMDHENMFWYRQDPGLGLRLIYFSYDVKMKEKGDIPEGYSVSREKKERFSLILESASTNQTSMYLCASSYSQGETEAFFGQGTRLTVV.

V gene TRBV4-2 combines with J gene TRBJ1-2; TRBD1 aligns across 8 bases. From germline, CDR1 is LGHNA and CDR2 YNFKEQ. V lost 4 bases and J lost 0; bases outside the gene matches: 4. The CDR3 sequence is 15 residues long. CDR3 sequence: CASSPRTGTNYGYTF. CDR3 DNA: TGTGCCAGCAGCCCCCGGACAGGGACTAACTATGGCTACACCTTC.

The V call is TRBV2, the J call TRBJ1-2; 7 bases agree with TRBD1. V lost 4 bases and J lost 1; bases outside the gene matches: 6. The CDR3 consists of 15 residues. Germline V gene data show CDR1 as SNHLY and CDR2 as FYNNEI. This chain's CDR3 is CASSAKGQLNYGYTF. The CDR3, as DNA: TGTGCCAGCAGTGCCAAGGGACAGCTTAACTATGGCTACACCTTC.

The chain combines TRBV4-1 with TRBJ2-1, with 10 bases fitting TRBD1. Germline-derived CDR1 and CDR2 are MGHRA and YSYEKL. This CDR3 comprises 16 residues. The trim removed 0 bases at V and 9 bases at J, leaving 8 bases unmatched. The CDR3 region is CASSQDGDRGAGEQFF. Written as DNA, the CDR3 is TGCGCCAGCAGCCAAGATGGGGACAGGGGAGCGGGTGAGCAGTTCTTC.

This chain links TRBV27 with TRBJ2-7; 11 positions match TRBD2. Trimming removed 10 bases from V and 6 bases from J; junction bases left unmatched: 14. Germline CDR1 is MNHEY and CDR2 is SMNVEV (reference sequence). CDR3 size: 15 residues. CDR3 bases: TGTGCCATCAGGGGCCTAGCGGGAGGAAGGAGCGAGCAGTACTTC. Its translation: CAIRGLAGGRSEQYF.